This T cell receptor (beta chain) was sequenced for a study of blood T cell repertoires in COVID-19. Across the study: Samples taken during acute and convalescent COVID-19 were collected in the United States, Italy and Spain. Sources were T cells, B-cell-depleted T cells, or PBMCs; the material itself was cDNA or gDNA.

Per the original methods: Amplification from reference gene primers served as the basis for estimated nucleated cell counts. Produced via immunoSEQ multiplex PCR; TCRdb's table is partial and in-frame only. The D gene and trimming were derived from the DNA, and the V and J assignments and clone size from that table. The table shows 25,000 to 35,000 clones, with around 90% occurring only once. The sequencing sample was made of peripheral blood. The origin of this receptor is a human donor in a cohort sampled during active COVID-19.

The CDR3 here is CASSLPGGTEAFF. DNA of the CDR3: TGCGCCAGCAGCTTACCAGGGGGAACTGAAGCTTTCTTT. The chain joins TRBV5-1 to TRBJ1-1; 7 positions agree with TRBD1. With V trimmed by 2 bases and J by 5 bases, 3 bases remained unmatched. This CDR3 has 13 amino acids. Germline CDR1 SGHRS, CDR2 YFSETQ. The variable domain in full, with the rest retrieved from reference TRBV5-1 and TRBJ1-1, is KAGVTQTPRYLIKTRGQQVTLSCSPISGHRSVSWYQQTPGQGLQFLFEYFSETQRNKGNFPGRFSGRQFSNSRSEMNVSTLELGDSALYLCASSLPGGTEAFFGQGTRLTVV.